One and the same sample provided the 10 T cell receptor beta chains below, sequenced in a study of beta chain features in type 1 diabetes. The whole isolated RNA underwent reverse transcription, so sequencing captured expressed TCRB transcripts. Profiling relied on immunoSEQ multiplex PCR, and the TCRdb table lists in-frame clones only, not all of them. Here the sample spans about 290,000 clones, 8% being singletons. Sequencing was done on a sample of central memory CD4+ T cells from blood. Receptor source: a woman aged 18-35 years in good health.

There are many counts of this clone. The rearrangement links TRBV10-3 to TRBJ2-1; D is ambiguous. The CDR3 extends over 13 amino acids. Germline CDR1 ENHRY, CDR2 SYGVKD. V dropped 8 bases and J dropped 10 bases, with 18 bases sitting between them. The CDR3 sequence: CAIEIEVVREQFF. Here the CDR3 DNA reads TGTGCCATCGAGATAGAGGTGGTTAGGGAGCAGTTCTTC.

In its sample, this clone was seen a few times. CDR3 region: CASSQNYNEQFF. CDR3 bases: TGTGCCAGCAGCCAAAATTACAATGAGCAGTTCTTC. This chain joins TRBV7-8 and TRBJ2-1, with D uncertain. This CDR3 region has 12 residues. The V end lost 5 bases, the J end lost 4 bases, and 6 bases lay between the germline ends. Germline V CDR1 and CDR2: SGHVS, FQNEAQ. The full variable domain, completed using reference TRBV7-8 and TRBJ2-1, is GAGVSQSPRYKVAKRGQDVALRCDPISGHVSLFWYQQALGQGPEFLTYFQNEAQLDKSGLPSDRFFAERPEGSVSTLKIQRTQQEDSAVYLCASSQNYNEQFFGPGTRLTVL.

This clone was recorded a few times. The CDR3 sequence: CASSLESPNTEAFF. The CDR3 coding sequence is TGCGCCAGCAGCTTGGAGTCCCCTAACACTGAAGCTTTCTTT. The J gene is TRBJ1-1, the V gene TRBV5-1; D unresolved. The CDR3 has 14 residues. Trimming left V 0 bases short and J 2 bases short, with 8 bases between. The germline V gene encodes CDR1 SGHRS and CDR2 YFSETQ. The full variable domain, its missing parts supplied by reference TRBV5-1 and TRBJ1-1, is KAGVTQTPRYLIKTRGQQVTLSCSPISGHRSVSWYQQTPGQGLQFLFEYFSETQRNKGNFPGRFSGRQFSNSRSEMNVSTLELGDSALYLCASSLESPNTEAFFGQGTRLTVV.

This clone was counted many times. V usage is TRBV20-1 and J usage is TRBJ1-2; TRBD1 matches 7 bases. Germline V gene lookup returns CDR1 DFQATT and CDR2 SNEGSKA (reference sequence). Trimming cost V 5 bases and J 5 bases; bases outside gene matches: 2. The CDR3 sequence is 11 residues long. CDR3 residues: CSAGTDYGYTF. The CDR3 DNA follows: TGCAGTGCTGGGACAGATTATGGCTACACCTTC.

This clone was recorded many times. The sample carries other DNA sequences with the same CDR3. This chain uses TRBV4-1 with TRBJ2-1; D gene unclear. The V gene lost 1 base and the J gene lost 8 bases, with 3 bases spanning the gap. In germline, CDR1 is MGHRA, CDR2 YSYEKL. The CDR3 covers 11 residues. The CDR3 loop is CASSQVDEQFF. The CDR3 DNA sequence: TGCGCCAGCAGCCAAGTGGATGAGCAGTTCTTC.

This clone has just a few counts. This rearrangement joins TRBV14 to TRBJ2-7; weak D call: TRBD2 (6 bases). The CDR3 consists of 17 residues. V was trimmed by 5 bases and J by 3 bases, leaving 23 bases between them. Germline loops: CDR1 SGHDN, CDR2 FVKESK. The CDR3 loop reads CASSNRPPDYRIYEQYF. CDR3 nucleotide sequence: TGTGCCAGCAGCAACAGGCCCCCGGACTATCGGATCTACGAGCAGTACTTC.

This chain joins TRBV7-8 and TRBJ1-2; TRBD1 agrees at 7 bases. Germline CDR1 and CDR2: SGHVS and FQNEAQ. V lost 6 bases and J lost 3; bases outside the gene matches: 13. The CDR3 runs to 16 residues. This chain's CDR3 is CASRPRQGSWDYGYTF. CDR3 bases: TGTGCCAGCAGACCCAGACAGGGCTCATGGGACTATGGCTACACCTTC. Combining the CDR3 with reference TRBV7-8 and TRBJ1-2 gives the whole variable domain GAGVSQSPRYKVAKRGQDVALRCDPISGHVSLFWYQQALGQGPEFLTYFQNEAQLDKSGLPSDRFFAERPEGSVSTLKIQRTQQEDSAVYLCASRPRQGSWDYGYTFGSGTRLTVV.

V gene TRBV7-9 combines with J gene TRBJ2-2; 8 bases fit TRBD2. Germline CDR1 is SEHNR and CDR2 is FQNEAQ (reference sequence). J gave up 4 bases and V 7 bases, and 14 bases lay outside the gene matches. This CDR3 is 17 amino acids long. CDR3 in amino acids: CASTSGRAGAFTGELFF. CDR3 in DNA: TGTGCCAGCACCTCAGGTCGAGCGGGGGCCTTCACCGGGGAGCTGTTTTTT.

The V gene is TRBV9, the J gene TRBJ2-3; TRBD2 aligns across 7 bases. Germline V lookup: CDR1 SGDLS, CDR2 YYNGEE. The CDR3 contains 15 residues. Losses at the gene ends were 2 bases for V and 0 bases for J; bases not matched to a gene: 3. The CDR3 reads CASSVSGYSTDTQYF. The CDR3 bases are TGTGCCAGCAGCGTTAGCGGGTACAGCACAGATACGCAGTATTTT.

The table lists this clone with a few counts. J is TRBJ1-2 and V is TRBV7-2, with TRBD1 matching over 9 bases. With 5 bases clipped from V and 4 bases from J, the junction kept 8 bases outside the gene matches. CDR3 length equals 15 residues. Germline loops: CDR1 SGHTA, CDR2 FQGNSA. CDR3 loop: CASSAQIQGAYGYTF. The CDR3 coding sequence is TGTGCCAGCAGCGCCCAAATACAGGGGGCCTATGGCTACACCTTC.